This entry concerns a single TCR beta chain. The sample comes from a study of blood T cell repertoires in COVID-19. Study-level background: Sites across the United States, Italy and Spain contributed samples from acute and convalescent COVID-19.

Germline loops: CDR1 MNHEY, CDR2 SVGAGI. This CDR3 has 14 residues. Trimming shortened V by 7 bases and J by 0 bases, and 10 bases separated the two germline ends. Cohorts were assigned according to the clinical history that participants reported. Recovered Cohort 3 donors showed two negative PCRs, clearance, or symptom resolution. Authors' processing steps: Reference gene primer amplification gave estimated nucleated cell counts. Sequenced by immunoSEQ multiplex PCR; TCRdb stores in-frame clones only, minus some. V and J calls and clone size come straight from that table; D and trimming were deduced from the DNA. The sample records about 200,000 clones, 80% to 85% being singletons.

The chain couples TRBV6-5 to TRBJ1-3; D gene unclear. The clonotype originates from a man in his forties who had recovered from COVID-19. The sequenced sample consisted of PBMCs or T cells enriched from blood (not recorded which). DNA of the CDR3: TGTGCCAGCACGGACTTTTACTCTGGAAACACCATATATTTT. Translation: CASTDFYSGNTIYF.